This T cell receptor (beta chain) was captured in a study of monozygotic twins with inflammatory bowel disease. Notes on the study in general: Fewer clonotypes were shared with others by IBD patients than by healthy twins, especially with disease activity. Among twins, concordant and discordant pairs did not differ in repertoire similarity, possibly from limited power.

Germline V gene lookup returns CDR1 MNHEY and CDR2 SVGEGT. The length of the CDR3 is 18 residues. A word on this clonotype: Its matching antigen is unknown.

Each UMI harboured a 6-nucleotide sample barcode and was appended via template switching. After re-calling the 5' RACE reads, TCRdb lists one entry per CDR3 protein, DNA absent. Its table lists 310,000 or so distinct CDR3 sequences. The specimen sequenced was blood. This receptor was obtained from a human donor with ulcerative colitis or Crohn's disease, or a healthy co-twin of an affected twin (not recorded which). V is TRBV6-2 or TRBV6-3 and J is TRBJ2-7; as DNA is missing, the TRBD1 call by TCRdb cannot be tested. CDR3: CASSRPRGQVGKGYEQYF.